Shown below are 21 T cell receptor beta chains from a single sample sequenced in a study of Ad26.COV2.S vaccination and SARS-CoV-2 variants. The assay was immunoSEQ multiplex PCR, and TCRdb's table has in-frame clones only and misses some. Of approximately 400,000 clones listed, 83% are singletons. Noted treatment: around 19 received Ad26.COV2.S at low or high dose, single or two shots; several received placebo; per-sample allocation not given. Sampling was done on day 63 after the first vaccine or placebo injection. The input for sequencing was peripheral blood, taken in a trial of Ad26.COV2.S vaccine versus placebo. The receptors stem from a person between 18 and 60 years old who received the Ad26.COV2.S COVID-19 vaccine or a placebo.

DNA for the CDR3: TGTGCCAGCAGCCTGAGCTCCTACGAGCAGTACTTC. Translated, it gives CASSLSSYEQYF. V and J are TRBV5-8 and TRBJ2-7; D is undetermined. The CDR3 spans 12 residues. Between the trimmed V and J ends, which lost 4 bases and 0 bases, there was a span of 5 bases. Germline CDR1 is SGHTS and CDR2 is YDEGEE.

The V and J genes are TRBV4-1 and TRBJ2-7; 11 nucleotides align to TRBD2. This CDR3 comprises 16 residues. Trimming took 4 bases from V and 0 from J; bases not matched to a gene: 5. Germline values: CDR1 MGHRA, CDR2 YSYEKL. CDR3 in DNA: TGCGCCAGCAGCCGGGGACTAGCGGATAGCTCCTACGAGCAGTACTTC. Amino acids: CASSRGLADSSYEQYF.

V is TRBV7-9 and J is TRBJ2-7; D is possibly TRBD2 (6 bases). The V end lost 3 bases, the J end lost 2 bases, and 11 bases lay between the germline ends. The germline V gene has CDR1 SEHNR and CDR2 FQNEAQ (reference sequence). The CDR3 totals 14 residues. The CDR3 here is CASSFGGPTYEQYF. In DNA form, the CDR3 reads TGTGCCAGCAGCTTCGGGGGACCCACCTACGAGCAGTACTTC.

The chain combines TRBV11-2 with TRBJ2-5; unclear D gene. V was clipped by 4 bases and J by 0 bases, with 9 bases between them. Germline values: CDR1 SGHAT, CDR2 FQNNGV. CDR3 length equals 14 residues. CDR3 nucleotides: TGTGCCAGCAGCTCCGGCCCGTACCAAGAGACCCAGTACTTC. Translating gives CASSSGPYQETQYF.

The rearrangement uses TRBV9 and TRBJ2-3, with unresolved D. Germline V CDR1 and CDR2: SGDLS, YYNGEE. The CDR3 spans 17 residues. V was trimmed by 3 bases and J by 5 bases, leaving 22 bases between them. The CDR3 region is CASSALTGPPLRDTQYF. The CDR3 DNA reads as TGTGCCAGCAGCGCGCTAACCGGGCCTCCCTTGAGAGATACGCAGTATTTT.

The chain recombines TRBV24-1 with TRBJ1-2; D may be TRBD1 (5 bases). This CDR3 spans 14 amino acids. Germline V gene lookup returns CDR1 KGHDR and CDR2 SFDVKD. V lost 5 bases and J 3 bases, leaving 12 bases between the germline ends. As DNA, the CDR3 is TGTGCCACCAGTGCGAGGGACCGATACTATGGCTACACCTTC. Protein product: CATSARDRYYGYTF.

V gene TRBV5-1 combines with J gene TRBJ2-5, with TRBD1 identical over 8 bases. Germline V gene data show CDR1 as SGHRS and CDR2 as YFSETQ. V shed 5 bases, J shed 2 bases, and the junction held 5 bases outside the gene matches. CDR3 length: 14 amino acids. The CDR3 reads CASRPGGTQETQYF. The DNA for the CDR3 is TGCGCCAGCAGGCCAGGGGGCACTCAAGAGACCCAGTACTTC.

V usage is TRBV10-1 and J usage is TRBJ2-1; 9 bases are shared with TRBD2. CDR3 length: 16 residues. V lost 1 base and J lost 8; bases outside the gene matches: 9. Germline loops: CDR1 WNHNN, CDR2 SYGVQD (reference sequence). The CDR3 bases are TGCGCCAGCAGTGAGTTCCCTAGCGGGAAGGGGGATGAGCAGTTCTTC. This codes for CASSEFPSGKGDEQFF.

In this sample, this clone turned up once. This chain connects TRBV4-1 to TRBJ2-1, with 8 bases that match TRBD1. CDR1 MGHRA and CDR2 YSYEKL come from the germline V gene. This CDR3 spans 16 amino acids. V was pared by 3 bases and J by 2 bases, with 6 bases of the junction left unmatched. The CDR3: CASSQDWTGPYNEQFF. The DNA of the CDR3 is TGCGCCAGCAGCCAGGACTGGACAGGGCCCTACAATGAGCAGTTCTTC.

V usage is TRBV28 and J usage is TRBJ2-7; possibly TRBD1 for D (6 bases). CDR3 length equals 12 residues. CDR1 is MDHEN and CDR2 is SYDVKM in the germline V gene. Trimming stripped 5 bases from V and 4 bases from J, with 9 bases between. CDR3 bases: TGTGCCAGCAGTACAGGGTTGTACGAGCAGTACTTC. Translating gives CASSTGLYEQYF. Together with reference TRBV28 and TRBJ2-7, the CDR3 gives the full variable domain: DVKVTQSSRYLVKRTGEKVFLECVQDMDHENMFWYRQDPGLGLRLIYFSYDVKMKEKGDIPEGYSVSREKKERFSLILESASTNQTSMYLCASSTGLYEQYFGPGTRLTVT.

The V gene is TRBV11-2, the J gene TRBJ1-2; D is possibly TRBD1 (6 bases). There are 16 residues in the CDR3. Trimming took off 0 bases at V and 4 bases at J, with 15 bases between the two ends. CDR1 and CDR2 (germline): SGHAT, FQNNGV. The CDR3 is CASSLDEGGRGYGYTF. CDR3 sequence (DNA): TGTGCCAGCAGCTTAGATGAGGGGGGTAGGGGCTATGGCTACACCTTC.

The chain links TRBV19 to TRBJ1-5, with TRBD1 as a possible D gene (5 bases). In germline, CDR1 is LNHDA, CDR2 SQIVND (reference sequence). There are 15 residues in the CDR3. V lost 4 bases and J 4 bases, leaving 14 bases between the germline ends. The CDR3 is CASSNVGRDNQPQHF. In nucleotides, the CDR3 is TGTGCCAGTAGTAACGTCGGCAGGGATAATCAGCCCCAGCATTTT.

The chain combines TRBV9 with TRBJ1-1, with no clear D. Deletions cut 2 bases from V and 4 bases from J, with 15 bases between. The length of the CDR3 is 15 residues. Germline V gene data show CDR1 as SGDLS and CDR2 as YYNGEE. The CDR3 is CASSVIDRPGTEAFF. CDR3 in DNA: TGTGCCAGCAGCGTCATAGATAGGCCGGGCACTGAAGCTTTCTTT. The full variable domain, with the rest looked up from reference TRBV9 and TRBJ1-1, is DSGVTQTPKHLITATGQRVTLRCSPRSGDLSVYWYQQSLDQGLQFLIQYYNGEERAKGNILERFSAQQFPDLHSELNLSSLELGDSALYFCASSVIDRPGTEAFFGQGTRLTVV.

V and J are TRBV12-5 and TRBJ1-1; D remains unclear. The V gene lost 3 bases and the J gene lost 5 bases, with 10 bases spanning the gap. Germline CDR1 LGHNT, CDR2 FRNRAP. CDR3 size: 13 residues. CDR3 bases: TGTGCTAGTGGTTTCAGCCCTGGGACTGAAGCTTTCTTT. Translation: CASGFSPGTEAFF.

This clone came up once. This chain connects TRBV9 to TRBJ1-5; D gene uncertain. The V end lost 0 bases, the J end lost 4 bases, and 5 bases lay between the germline ends. Germline CDR1 is SGDLS and CDR2 is YYNGEE. The CDR3 extends over 13 amino acids. CDR3 sequence reads: CASSVGENQPQHF. The CDR3, as DNA: TGTGCCAGCAGCGTAGGAGAGAATCAGCCCCAGCATTTT.

In its sample, this clone was seen a few times. J is TRBJ1-2 and V is TRBV30; the match to TRBD1 covers 7 bases. The CDR3 length is 13 residues. V was clipped by 3 bases and J by 4 bases; unmatched bases: 5. Germline CDR1 is GTSNPN and CDR2 is SVGIG (reference sequence). This CDR3 is CAWSPGTAYGYTF. The CDR3 coding sequence is TGTGCCTGGAGCCCCGGGACAGCCTATGGCTACACCTTC.

The V gene is TRBV7-9, the J gene TRBJ2-2, with D possibly being TRBD1 (7 bases). Germline V CDR1 and CDR2: SEHNR, FQNEAQ (reference sequence). V gave up 4 bases and J gave up 3 bases, with 12 bases separating them. The CDR3 sequence is 15 residues long. The CDR3 is CASSSGDRYTGELFF. CDR3 coding DNA: TGTGCCAGCAGCTCGGGGGACAGATACACCGGGGAGCTGTTTTTT.

This chain connects TRBV2 to TRBJ1-1; D is undetermined. Trimming took off 8 bases at V and 10 bases at J, with 17 bases between the two ends. This CDR3 is built from 12 residues. The germline V gene encodes CDR1 SNHLY and CDR2 FYNNEI. CDR3 in amino acids: CASSEALRGAFF. The DNA of the CDR3 is TGTGCCAGCTCCGAGGCCCTACGGGGAGCTTTCTTT.

The sample holds a few counts of this clone. This chain connects TRBV5-1 to TRBJ1-1, with D perhaps matching TRBD1 (5 bases). CDR3 length: 12 amino acids. V was clipped by 4 bases and J by 6 bases, with 10 bases between them. Germline loops: CDR1 SGHRS, CDR2 YFSETQ. CDR3: CASSDRGAEAFF. CDR3 nucleotides: TGCGCCAGCAGCGACAGAGGCGCTGAAGCTTTCTTT. The full variable domain, its missing parts supplied by reference TRBV5-1 and TRBJ1-1, is KAGVTQTPRYLIKTRGQQVTLSCSPISGHRSVSWYQQTPGQGLQFLFEYFSETQRNKGNFPGRFSGRQFSNSRSEMNVSTLELGDSALYLCASSDRGAEAFFGQGTRLTVV.

This clone was recorded once. V gene TRBV2 combines with J gene TRBJ2-7, with D hard to call. V lost 4 bases to trimming and J lost 0 bases, with 4 bases between them. The CDR3 is 12 amino acids. Germline-derived CDR1 and CDR2 are SNHLY and FYNNEI. CDR3 residues: CASSASSYEQYF. The CDR3, as DNA: TGTGCCAGCAGTGCCAGCTCCTACGAGCAGTACTTC.

The rearrangement uses TRBV5-1 and TRBJ2-1, with TRBD2 matching over 12 bases. The V gene's germline CDR1 is SGHRS and CDR2 YFSETQ. The V gene end was trimmed by 9 bases and the J gene end by 5 bases; junction bases not matched to a gene: 3. CDR3 size: 13 residues. The CDR3 sequence is CATGLAGNNEQFF. Here the CDR3 DNA reads TGCGCCACCGGACTAGCGGGAAACAATGAGCAGTTCTTC.